The next 13 T cell receptor beta chains were all read from a single sample in a study of cytomegalovirus exposure and HLA in healthy donors. The PCR had 60 Vbeta and 13 Jbeta primers. The table came from immunoSEQ multiplex PCR; TCRdb's copy has only in-frame clones and leaves some out. The sample has around 180,000 clones; around 79% are singletons. Sample: PBMCs. The receptors shown here come from a woman aged 40 to 50 in good health and CMV-seronegative.

This clone was recorded a few times. The gene calls are TRBV4-1 and TRBJ1-5; possibly TRBD1 for D (5 bases). CDR1 is MGHRA and CDR2 is YSYEKL in the germline V gene. With 1 base removed from V and 8 bases from J, the gap between germline ends came to 15 bases. The CDR3 is 15 residues long. In DNA, the CDR3 is TGCGCCAGCAGCCAAGGTGACAGCCCTATCGAGCCCCAGCATTTT. Its translation: CASSQGDSPIEPQHF.

The CDR3 DNA reads as TGTGCCAGTAGTATAGGAGCGTCCCTCTCTGGAAACACCATATATTTT. This gives the protein CASSIGASLSGNTIYF. The V call is TRBV19, the J call TRBJ1-3; D remains ambiguous. CDR1 is LNHDA and CDR2 is SQIVND in the germline V gene (reference sequence). CDR3 size: 16 residues. V dropped 1 base and J dropped 0 bases, with 10 bases sitting between them.

V usage is TRBV5-4 and J usage is TRBJ2-7; a weak D match, TRBD2 (5 bases). The germline V and J ends were trimmed by 3 bases and 3 bases, with 16 bases remaining between them. Germline V gene sequence: CDR1 SGHNT, CDR2 YYREEE (reference sequence). The CDR3 spans 15 residues. CDR3 nucleotides: TGTGCCAGCAGCTCCGGCGGGCAAGAGGGCTACGAGCAGTACTTC. This encodes CASSSGGQEGYEQYF.

The chain has TRBV19 and TRBJ1-1; TRBD1 agrees at 11 bases. J lost 3 bases, V lost 4 bases, and 13 bases had no gene match. Germline lookup yields CDR1 LNHDA and CDR2 SQIVND (reference sequence). The CDR3 runs to 18 residues. The CDR3 region is CASSRSGTGGASDTEAFF. In DNA form, the CDR3 reads TGTGCCAGTAGTAGATCCGGGACAGGGGGAGCGTCGGACACTGAAGCTTTCTTT. The whole variable domain, filled in from reference TRBV19 and TRBJ1-1, reads DGGITQSPKYLFRKEGQNVTLSCEQNLNHDAMYWYRQDPGQGLRLIYYSQIVNDFQKGDIAEGYSVSREKKESFPLTVTSAQKNPTAFYLCASSRSGTGGASDTEAFFGQGTRLTVV.

This chain connects TRBV6-5 to TRBJ1-6; 10 bases fit TRBD1. CDR3 length: 15 residues. V lost 6 bases and J lost 5; bases outside the gene matches: 4. CDR1 and CDR2 (germline): MNHEY, SVGAGI. In DNA, the CDR3 is TGTGCCAGCAGCCGGACAGGGGGAAATAATTCACCCCTCCACTTT. This gives the protein CASSRTGGNNSPLHF.

The J gene is TRBJ2-5, the V gene TRBV10-3, with a weak D call TRBD2 (6 bases). With the DNA end fitting TRBJ2-7 better, the J assignment may be wrong. The CDR3 totals 15 residues. Germline assignment: CDR1 ENHRY and CDR2 SYGVKD. Here the CDR3 reads CAISAIGGDFHEQYF. The CDR3 DNA is TGTGCCATCAGTGCCATTGGCGGGGATTTCCACGAGCAGTACTTC.

This rearrangement joins TRBV11-2 to TRBJ1-3; the D is unclear. Trimming pared 2 bases from V and 3 bases from J, leaving 17 bases between. The CDR3 consists of 17 residues. CDR1 and CDR2 (germline): SGHAT, FQNNGV. CDR3 coding DNA: TGTGCCAGCAGCTTATTTATCCGGGGTGGTGGTGGAAACACCATATATTTT. It encodes CASSLFIRGGGGNTIYF.

This clone was seen just once. The chain couples TRBV5-1 to TRBJ2-3, with D tentatively TRBD2 (5 bases). Germline-derived CDR1 and CDR2 are SGHRS and YFSETQ. V was clipped by 0 bases and J by 0 bases, with 8 bases between them. The CDR3 has 15 amino acids. The CDR3 DNA reads TGCGCCAGCAGCTTGGCGGGGTGGAGCACAGATACGCAGTATTTT. This translates into CASSLAGWSTDTQYF. Looking up the rest from reference TRBV5-1 and TRBJ2-3 gives the full variable domain: KAGVTQTPRYLIKTRGQQVTLSCSPISGHRSVSWYQQTPGQGLQFLFEYFSETQRNKGNFPGRFSGRQFSNSRSEMNVSTLELGDSALYLCASSLAGWSTDTQYFGPGTRLTVL.

The rearrangement links TRBV10-2 to TRBJ2-1, with 13 bases that match TRBD2. Looked up from germline, CDR1 is WSHSY and CDR2 is SAAADI. V shed 6 bases and J 6 bases; nucleotides not matched to a gene: 5. CDR3 size: 15 residues. For the CDR3, the DNA is TGCGCCAGCAGAGCGACTAGCGGGGGGACCAATGAGCAGTTCTTC. Its protein is CASRATSGGTNEQFF.

This clone was seen a handful of times. The chain carries TRBV13 and TRBJ2-3, with D uncertain. The germline V gene has CDR1 PRHDT and CDR2 FYEKMQ (reference sequence). Trimming removed 4 bases from V and 7 bases from J, with 9 bases in between. The CDR3 has 12 amino acids. The CDR3 coding sequence is TGTGCCAGCAGCTCTAAGCCTAATACGCAGTATTTT. This translates into CASSSKPNTQYF.

The chain couples TRBV5-4 to TRBJ2-1; maybe TRBD1 (5 bases). V lost 0 bases, J lost 6 bases, and 10 bases lay in between. Germline V gives CDR1 SGHNT, CDR2 YYREEE (reference sequence). The CDR3 runs 14 residues. CDR3 in amino acids: CASSLEQGSNEQFF. CDR3 nucleotides: TGTGCCAGCAGCTTGGAGCAGGGTAGCAATGAGCAGTTCTTC.

The rearrangement links TRBV19 to TRBJ1-2; TRBD1 aligns across 8 bases. The CDR3 covers 13 residues. Germline values: CDR1 LNHDA, CDR2 SQIVND (reference sequence). J lost 4 bases, V lost 5 bases, and 3 bases had no gene match. The CDR3 DNA reads TGTGCCAGTAGTCATGGACAGGGCTATGGCTACACCTTC. Its protein is CASSHGQGYGYTF.

The J gene is TRBJ1-1, the V gene TRBV6-1; 8 positions agree with TRBD1. Per germline, CDR1 MNHNS and CDR2 SASEGT. The CDR3 is 13 amino acids. The V and J ends lost 3 bases and 5 bases, in that order; junction bases with no gene match: 2. CDR3 DNA: TGTGCCAGCAGTGACAGGGGGCGAACTGAAGCTTTCTTT. It yields the protein CASSDRGRTEAFF.